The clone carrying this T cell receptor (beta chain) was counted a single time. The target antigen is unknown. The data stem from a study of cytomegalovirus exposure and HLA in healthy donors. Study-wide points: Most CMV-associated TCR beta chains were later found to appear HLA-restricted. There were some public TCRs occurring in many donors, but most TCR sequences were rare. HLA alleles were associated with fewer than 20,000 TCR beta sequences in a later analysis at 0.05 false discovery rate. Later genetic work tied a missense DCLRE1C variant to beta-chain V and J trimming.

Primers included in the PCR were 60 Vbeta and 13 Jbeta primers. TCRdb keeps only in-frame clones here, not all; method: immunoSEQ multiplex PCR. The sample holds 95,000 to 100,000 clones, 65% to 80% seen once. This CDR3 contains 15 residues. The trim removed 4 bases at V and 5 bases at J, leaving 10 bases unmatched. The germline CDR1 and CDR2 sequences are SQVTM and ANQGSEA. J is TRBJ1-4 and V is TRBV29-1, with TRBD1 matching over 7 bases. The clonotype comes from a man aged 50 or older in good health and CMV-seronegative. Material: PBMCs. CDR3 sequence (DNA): TGCAGCGTTGTCGCGGCAGGGGGAACAAATGAAAAACTGTTTTTT. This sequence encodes CSVVAAGGTNEKLFF.